These T cell receptor beta chains were read from a single sample in a study of response to subunit inactivated influenza vaccine. Each CDR3 protein is one row after TCRdb ran MiXCR on the RT-PCR reads. The sample includes 450,000 to 600,000 distinct CDR3 sequences, 6.5% to 8% of them seen just once. The starting material was PBMCs from blood, obtained less than 30 months after vaccination. The receptor set was obtained from a man aged 50 to 69 who received an inactivated influenza vaccine. CDR3s include the opening cysteine and the closing phenylalanine or tryptophan. A D gene is named only where the DNA matches it firmly. Size values are once, few and many counts, or a class for expanded clones, and some rows have none.

D gene,J gene,V gene,clone size,CDR3 protein,CDR3 DNA
TRBD1,TRBJ1-1,TRBV14,few,CASSPRPQGAPVGEAFF,TGTGCCAGCAGCCCCCGGCCTCAGGGGGCCCCCGTAGGTGAAGCTTTCTTT
TRBD1,TRBJ1-5,TRBV2,NA,CASSEQGAGQPQHF,TGTGCCAGCAGCGAACAGGGGGCTGGTCAGCCCCAGCATTTT
NA,TRBJ1-2,TRBV12-3/TRBV12-4,many,CASSPRGNYGYTF,TGTGCCAGCAGCCCACGAGGCAACTATGGCTACACCTTC
TRBD1,TRBJ1-1,TRBV18,NA,CASSPPQARGEAFF,TGTGCCAGCTCACCACCGCAGGCCAGGGGGGAAGCTTTCTTT
TRBD2,TRBJ2-7,TRBV13,few,CASSPKGRGGFYEQYF,TGTGCCAGCAGTCCCAAAGGACGGGGGGGCTTCTACGAGCAGTACTTC
NA,TRBJ2-1,TRBV2,NA,CASSSNSLIYNEQFF,TGTGCCAGCAGTTCCAACAGTCTAATTTACAATGAGCAGTTCTTC
NA,TRBJ1-2,TRBV7-2,many,CASSLARGHRSPTFGYTF,TGTGCCAGCAGCTTAGCTCGGGGACATCGATCCCCAACTTTCGGCTACACCTTC
TRBD1,TRBJ1-2,TRBV28,NA,CAIPRTGAKDGYTF,TGTGCCATCCCGAGGACAGGGGCTAAGGATGGCTACACCTTC
TRBD2,TRBJ2-4,TRBV29-1,NA,CSVGGLAHIQYF,TGCAGCGTCGGCGGACTAGCGCACATTCAGTACTTC
TRBD1,TRBJ2-7,TRBV12-3/TRBV12-4,few,CASSLGTGRHVQYF,TGTGCCAGCAGTTTGGGGACAGGGAGGCATGTGCAGTACTTC
TRBD1,TRBJ1-4,TRBV24-1,few,CATSGGTDNNEKLFF,TGTGCCACCAGTGGAGGGACAGACAATAATGAAAAACTGTTTTTT
NA,TRBJ2-1,TRBV23-1,NA,CASSLFMRPKGISYNEQFF,TGCGCCAGCAGTCTTTTTATGAGGCCTAAAGGGATCTCCTACAATGAGCAGTTCTTC
NA,TRBJ1-1,TRBV25-1,few,CASSLTGEVFF,TGTGCCAGCAGTTTGACAGGCGAGGTTTTCTTT
NA,TRBJ2-1,TRBV20-1,NA,CSARKPNSYNEQFF,TGCAGTGCTAGGAAACCGAACTCCTACAATGAGCAGTTCTTC
TRBD2,TRBJ2-3,TRBV7-3,NA,CASSLGGLAGGGTTDTQYF,TGTGCCAGCAGCTTAGGCGGACTAGCGGGAGGAGGGACCACAGATACGCAGTATTTT
NA,TRBJ2-7,TRBV5-5,few,CASSPPENEQYF,TGTGCCAGCAGCCCCCCAGAAAACGAGCAGTACTTC
TRBD1,TRBJ1-2,TRBV12-3/TRBV12-4,few,CASSPMGGTGAYGYTF,TGTGCCAGCAGTCCTATGGGCGGGACAGGGGCCTATGGCTACACCTTC
TRBD2,TRBJ2-3,TRBV6-2/TRBV6-3,NA,CASRPSGGAVADTQYF,TGTGCCAGCAGGCCCAGCGGGGGGGCCGTAGCAGATACGCAGTATTTT
NA,TRBJ1-1,TRBV12-3/TRBV12-4,many,CASSLPGPNTEAFF,TGTGCCAGCAGTTTGCCAGGGCCGAACACTGAAGCTTTCTTT
NA,TRBJ2-5,TRBV7-9,NA,CASSTRLGETQYF,TGTGCCAGCAGCACCAGACTTGGGGAGACCCAGTACTTC
NA,TRBJ1-4,TRBV6-5,many,CASSYVIGSKLFF,TGTGCCAGCAGTTACGTTATCGGCTCTAAACTGTTTTTT
NA,TRBJ2-7,TRBV2,few,CASSGLGDEQYF,TGTGCCAGCAGTGGGTTAGGGGACGAGCAGTACTTC
TRBD1,TRBJ1-1,TRBV5-1,few,CASSSGGPTEAFF,TGCGCCAGCAGTTCAGGGGGTCCCACTGAAGCTTTCTTT
NA,TRBJ2-5,TRBV5-4,NA,CASSLEVGRETQYF,TGTGCCAGCAGCTTGGAGGTGGGCAGAGAGACCCAGTACTTC
NA,TRBJ1-2,TRBV12-3/TRBV12-4,many,CASSLRAYGYTF,TGTGCCAGCAGTTTGCGAGCTTATGGCTACACCTTC
NA,TRBJ2-7,TRBV2,few,CASSEVGSLPYEQYF,TGTGCCAGCAGTGAAGTGGGTTCCCTCCCGTACGAGCAGTACTTC
TRBD2,TRBJ2-1,TRBV6-5,NA,CASSYSMGLGINEQFF,TGTGCCAGCAGTTACTCGATGGGACTAGGTATCAATGAGCAGTTCTTC